One sample yielded the 13 T cell receptor beta chains listed below, sequenced in a study of blood T cells in healthy people across ages. A second PCR of roughly 7 to 11 cycles used a sample-barcoded 5' primer and a J-beta primer mix. TCRdb reprocessed the 5' RACE reads via MiXCR and lists one record per CDR3 protein. In the table there are roughly 2 million distinct CDR3 sequences, about 49% of which are singletons. The source material was blood. The receptors were gathered from a woman aged 40 to 49 in good health.

This clonotype was found many times. The CDR3 nucleotides are TGTGCCAGCAGTCCCCGGGAAAACAGGGTGGGAAACGTGCAGCCCCAGCATTTT. This codes for CASSPRENRVGNVQPQHF. This chain uses TRBV28 with TRBJ1-5, with D maybe TRBD1 (6 bases). Germline values: CDR1 MDHEN, CDR2 SYDVKM. V was cut by 5 bases and J by 7 bases, with 27 bases left in between. CDR3 size: 18 residues.

This clonotype was detected only a few times. The chain is built from TRBV7-8 and TRBJ2-5, with TRBD1 matching over 10 bases. Germline V gene data show CDR1 as SGHVS and CDR2 as FQNEAQ. V lost 4 bases to trimming and J lost 3 bases; unmatched junction nucleotides: 2. The CDR3 length is 14 residues. CDR3 sequence: CASSWDRGEETQYF. The CDR3 bases are TGTGCCAGCAGCTGGGACAGGGGAGAAGAGACCCAGTACTTC. Complete variable domain (other parts from reference TRBV7-8 and TRBJ2-5): GAGVSQSPRYKVAKRGQDVALRCDPISGHVSLFWYQQALGQGPEFLTYFQNEAQLDKSGLPSDRFFAERPEGSVSTLKIQRTQQEDSAVYLCASSWDRGEETQYFGPGTRLLVL.

V is TRBV7-2 and J is TRBJ2-5; TRBD2 matches at 11 bases. This CDR3 comprises 15 residues. Germline V CDR1 and CDR2: SGHTA, FQGNSA. Trimming cost V 3 bases and J 3 bases; bases outside gene matches: 3. This CDR3 is CASSFGGLAEETQYF. In nucleotides, the CDR3 is TGTGCCAGCAGCTTTGGGGGACTAGCGGAAGAGACCCAGTACTTC. Using reference TRBV7-2 and TRBJ2-5 for the parts outside the CDR3, the full variable domain is GAGVSQSPSNKVTEKGKDVELRCDPISGHTALYWYRQSLGQGLEFLIYFQGNSAPDKSGLPSDRFSAERTGGSVSTLTIQRTQQEDSAVYLCASSFGGLAEETQYFGPGTRLLVL.

In its sample, this clonotype was seen many times. J is TRBJ2-1 and V is TRBV7-2, with 11 nucleotides matching TRBD2. The CDR3 is made up of 16 amino acids. Germline V gene data show CDR1 as SGHTA and CDR2 as FQGNSA. Germline trimming cut 0 bases from V and 5 bases from J; bases unmatched to any gene: 3. The CDR3 is CASSLALAGGHNEQFF. The CDR3 nucleotides read TGTGCCAGCAGCTTAGCGTTAGCGGGGGGGCACAATGAGCAGTTCTTC.

This rearrangement joins TRBV5-1 to TRBJ2-7, with D perhaps matching TRBD1 or TRBD2 (6 bases each). This CDR3 is 15 amino acids long. V was trimmed by 0 bases and J by 3 bases, leaving 13 bases between them. CDR1 is SGHRS, CDR2 YFSETQ, per germline. CDR3 loop: CASSLDGGQVYEQYF. The CDR3 bases are TGCGCCAGCAGCTTGGATGGGGGGCAAGTCTACGAGCAGTACTTC.

This clonotype was observed a single time. The chain is built from TRBV7-2 and TRBJ2-4, with D possibly matching TRBD2 (7 bases). Germline CDR1 reads SGHTA; CDR2 reads FQGNSA. The ends were cut back, 2 bases at V and 2 bases at J, with 16 bases in the middle. This CDR3 is 17 amino acids long. The CDR3 DNA reads TGTGCCAGCAGCTTACAAGGGGGGGGCGGGTCCAAAAACATTCAGTACTTC. Its protein is CASSLQGGGGSKNIQYF.

CDR3 amino acids: CASSTGGTSFYEQYF. CDR3 bases: TGCGCCAGCAGCACGGGCGGGACGTCTTTCTACGAGCAGTACTTC. This rearrangement joins TRBV5-1 to TRBJ2-7; D may be TRBD2 (6 bases). This CDR3 contains 15 residues. V lost 4 bases, J lost 3 bases, and 17 bases lay in between. CDR1 SGHRS and CDR2 YFSETQ come from the germline V gene.

This clonotype was detected once. The chain links TRBV20-1 to TRBJ2-7; either TRBD1 or TRBD2 may fit D (5 bases each). The CDR3 has 16 residues. CDR1 and CDR2 from the germline V gene are DFQATT and SNEGSKA (reference sequence). Trimming stripped 5 bases from V and 1 base from J, with 21 bases between. CDR3 nucleotides: TGCAGTGCTGGACCGCAAGATGGGACGGTATCCTACGAGCAGTACTTC. It specifies CSAGPQDGTVSYEQYF.

V gene TRBV9 combines with J gene TRBJ2-3; tentatively, D is TRBD1 (6 bases). Per germline, CDR1 SGDLS and CDR2 YYNGEE. The CDR3 loop spans 16 amino acids. V gave up 0 bases and J gave up 0 bases, with 11 bases separating them. Here the CDR3 DNA reads TGTGCCAGCAGCGTAGCTATGGGGGCGAGCACAGATACGCAGTATTTT. Its protein is CASSVAMGASTDTQYF.

The CDR3 loop is CASSRGAASNQPQHF. The CDR3 DNA is TGTGCCAGCAGCCGTGGGGCAGCGAGCAATCAGCCCCAGCATTTT. The V call is TRBV4-2, the J call TRBJ1-5, with D tentatively TRBD1 (5 bases). This CDR3 has 15 residues. Germline CDR1 LGHNA, CDR2 YNFKEQ. V lost 4 bases and J lost 1, with 11 bases in between.

The chain combines TRBV6-6 with TRBJ2-3; maybe TRBD1 (6 bases). This CDR3 contains 16 residues. Germline V lookup: CDR1 MNHNY, CDR2 SVGAGI (reference sequence). Trimming shortened V by 6 bases and J by 0 bases, and 16 bases separated the two germline ends. CDR3 region: CASSRPAQGSTDTQYF. CDR3 DNA sequence: TGTGCCAGCAGCCGCCCAGCACAGGGAAGCACAGATACGCAGTATTTT.

Of note for this clonotype: A clone one base away is much larger, so this may be a read error. CDR3 region: CSASSRDRGRDEQYF. The CDR3 region has the DNA TGCAGTGCTTCGTCCCGGGACAGGGGAAGGGATGAGCAGTACTTC. This sequence joins TRBV20-1 and TRBJ2-7; 10 bases fit TRBD1. This CDR3 comprises 15 residues. From germline, CDR1 is DFQATT and CDR2 SNEGSKA (reference sequence). The V segment lost 5 bases and the J segment 7 bases; nucleotides outside the gene matches: 14.

J is TRBJ2-4 and V is TRBV7-2, with D possibly matching TRBD1 (6 bases). This CDR3 is built from 13 residues. V was pared by 5 bases and J by 7 bases, with 12 bases between. Germline V gene data show CDR1 as SGHTA and CDR2 as FQGNSA. The CDR3 bases are TGTGCCAGCAGCATCGACAGGATTAACATTCAGTACTTC. Its protein is CASSIDRINIQYF.